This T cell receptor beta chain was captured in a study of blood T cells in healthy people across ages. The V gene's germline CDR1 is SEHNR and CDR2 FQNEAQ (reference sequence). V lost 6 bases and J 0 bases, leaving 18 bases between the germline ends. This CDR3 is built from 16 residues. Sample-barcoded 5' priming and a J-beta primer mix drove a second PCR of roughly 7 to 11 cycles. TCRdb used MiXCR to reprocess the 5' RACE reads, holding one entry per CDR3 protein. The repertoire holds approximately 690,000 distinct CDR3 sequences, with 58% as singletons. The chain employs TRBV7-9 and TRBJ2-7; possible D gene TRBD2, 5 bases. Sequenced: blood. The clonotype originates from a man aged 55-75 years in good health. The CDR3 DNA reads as TGTGCCAGCAGTACCGGGCGCGGGTTAATCTCCTACGAGCAGTACTTC. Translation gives CASSTGRGLISYEQYF.